Reported below is one TCR beta chain. What it recognizes is unknown. For the second PCR, which ran for roughly 6 to 12 cycles, a sample-barcoded 5' primer and a J-beta primer mix were used. Each cDNA molecule carried a tag from a template-switch adaptor that contained 12 random nucleotides. TCRdb ran MiXCR on the 5' RACE reads and lists one entry per CDR3 protein. The sample contains 1 million or so distinct CDR3 sequences, roughly 24% of which appear only once. These data are taken from a study of blood T cells in healthy people across ages. The length of the CDR3 is 15 residues. Germline V gene data show CDR1 as DFQATT and CDR2 as SNEGSKA (reference sequence). V was cut by 3 bases and J by 5 bases, with 18 bases left in between. Study observations and caveats: Among T cells, TCR beta diversity per million cells dropped roughly linearly as age rose. TCR beta diversity tracked closely with naive T cell percentage.

These data were also reused for a study on T cells of mothers and their children.

The clonotype originates from a girl aged 2 to 10 in good health. The sequenced sample was blood. V and J are TRBV20-1 and TRBJ2-3; the D gene is possibly TRBD1 (6 bases). As DNA, the CDR3 is TGCAGTGCTAGCGTCGGGCAGGGGCTCGGAGATACGCAGTATTTT. Translated, it gives CSASVGQGLGDTQYF.